The 17 T cell receptor beta chains given below trace back to one sample, sequenced in a study of neurological immune-mediated disorders. TCRdb ran MiXCR on the 5' RACE reads and lists one entry per CDR3 protein. The sample has some 89,000 distinct CDR3 sequences, 3.5% to 4.5% seen once. Time point indicated: longitudinal time-point 3. The sequenced sample consisted of PBMCs. These receptors all come from a woman between 55 and 75 years old with multiple sclerosis.

The table lists this clonotype with many counts. The rearrangement joins TRBV7-8 to TRBJ2-7, with unresolved D. V shed 1 base and J shed 0 bases, with 7 bases lying between them. Germline CDR1 is SGHVS and CDR2 is FQNEAQ. The CDR3 loop spans 14 amino acids. This chain's CDR3 is CASSLGSRSYEQYF. The CDR3 DNA follows: TGTGCCAGCAGCTTAGGTTCTCGCTCCTACGAGCAGTACTTC.

The sample holds many counts of this clonotype. The chain is built from TRBV3-1 and TRBJ2-5; D gene unclear. The CDR3 is 13 residues long. Germline CDR1 reads LGHDT; CDR2 reads YNNKEL (reference sequence). The V end was cut by 6 bases, the J end by 2 bases, with 10 bases between. This CDR3 reads CASRATIQETQYF. The CDR3 DNA is TGTGCCAGCAGAGCCACCATTCAAGAGACCCAGTACTTC.

Ten or more counts support this clonotype. The chain employs TRBV3-1 and TRBJ2-2; 8 bases align to TRBD2. The CDR3 runs 15 residues. The V and J ends lost 0 bases and 6 bases, in that order; junction bases with no gene match: 3. In germline, CDR1 is LGHDT, CDR2 YNNKEL (reference sequence). CDR3 sequence: CASSQEGLAPGELFF. The CDR3, as DNA: TGTGCCAGCAGCCAAGAAGGACTAGCTCCCGGGGAGCTGTTTTTT.

There are many counts of this clonotype. The chain uses TRBV20-1 and TRBJ1-5, with D unclear. Germline lookup yields CDR1 DFQATT and CDR2 SNEGSKA (reference sequence). This CDR3 spans 14 amino acids. With 0 bases removed from V and 5 bases from J, the gap between germline ends came to 11 bases. The CDR3 protein is CSARDGTDYQPQHF. Written as DNA, the CDR3 is TGCAGTGCTAGAGACGGTACAGACTATCAGCCCCAGCATTTT.

This clonotype was seen ten or more times. This chain uses TRBV12-3 or TRBV12-4 with TRBJ1-5; 7 bases agree with TRBD1. The CDR3 is 13 amino acids. With 6 bases clipped from V and 6 bases from J, the junction kept 5 bases outside the gene matches. Here the CDR3 reads CASRLTGAQPQHF. CDR3 coding DNA: TGTGCCAGCAGACTAACAGGGGCTCAGCCCCAGCATTTT.

This clonotype was picked up many times. The V and J genes are TRBV28 and TRBJ2-5; 7 nucleotides match TRBD1. Germline V gene data show CDR1 as MDHEN and CDR2 as SYDVKM. With 5 bases clipped from V and 2 bases from J, the junction kept 5 bases outside the gene matches. CDR3 length equals 14 residues. CDR3 DNA: TGTGCCAGCAGTGCCCCGGGACAGCAAGAGACCCAGTACTTC. This sequence encodes CASSAPGQQETQYF.

This clonotype was seen at least ten times. The gene calls are TRBV7-2 and TRBJ1-6; unclear D gene. V was shortened by 5 bases and J by 4 bases, with 12 bases between the two germline ends. The CDR3 length is 15 residues. CDR1 and CDR2 (germline): SGHTA, FQGNSA. The CDR3 DNA is TGTGCCAGCAGCCCTCAACGGCAATATAATTCACCCCTCCACTTT. Its protein is CASSPQRQYNSPLHF.

This clonotype was seen at least ten times. The gene calls are TRBV5-6 and TRBJ1-2, with a tentative D call TRBD1 (5 bases). This CDR3 is built from 16 residues. V lost 3 bases to trimming and J lost 4 bases, with 19 bases between them. The germline V gene has CDR1 SGHDT and CDR2 YYEEEE. The CDR3 loop reads CASSSIGGSGGYGYTF. In DNA, the CDR3 is TGTGCCAGCAGCTCGATAGGCGGGTCCGGGGGCTATGGCTACACCTTC.

In this sample, this clonotype turned up many times. The chain carries TRBV6-6 and TRBJ2-7; 7 bases are a match to TRBD1. CDR1 and CDR2 from the germline V gene are MNHNY and SVGAGI (reference sequence). CDR3 length: 15 amino acids. After removal of 0 bases from V and 0 bases from J, the junction contained 2 bases not matched to a gene. The chain's CDR3 is CASSYSAGGSYEQYF. The CDR3 DNA is TGTGCCAGCAGTTACTCGGCAGGGGGCTCCTACGAGCAGTACTTC.

This clonotype was observed at least ten times. The V and J genes are TRBV9 and TRBJ1-1; D not resolved. The CDR3 totals 15 residues. CDR1 is SGDLS, CDR2 YYNGEE, per germline. V gave up 0 bases and J gave up 0 bases, with 9 bases separating them. The CDR3 protein is CASSVAHSLNTEAFF. The CDR3 nucleotides read TGTGCCAGCAGCGTAGCCCATAGCTTGAACACTGAAGCTTTCTTT.

This clonotype was seen repeatedly, ten times or more. The chain has TRBV7-2 and TRBJ2-1, with 12 bases matching TRBD2. Germline V gene lookup returns CDR1 SGHTA and CDR2 FQGNSA. V dropped 4 bases and J dropped 6; count of bases not matched to a gene: 7. The CDR3 sequence is 16 residues long. For the CDR3, the DNA is TGTGCCAGCAGCTCTGCTAGCGGGGGGGCTCCCAATGAGCAGTTCTTC. Its translation: CASSSASGGAPNEQFF.

This clonotype was seen ten or more times. The chain links TRBV6-6 to TRBJ2-7, with TRBD1 matching 9 bases. Unmatched junction bases numbered 10, after V lost 6 bases and J lost 1 base. This CDR3 is built from 16 residues. Germline V gene data show CDR1 as MNHNY and CDR2 as SVGAGI (reference sequence). CDR3 sequence reads: CASRGGGQGPSYEQYF. CDR3 sequence (DNA): TGTGCCAGCAGAGGGGGCGGACAGGGGCCGTCCTACGAGCAGTACTTC.

This clonotype was counted many times. V usage is TRBV20-1 and J usage is TRBJ1-4; D gene unclear. The CDR3 is made up of 14 amino acids. Trimming pared 6 bases from V and 8 bases from J, leaving 19 bases between. In germline, CDR1 is DFQATT, CDR2 SNEGSKA (reference sequence). This CDR3 reads CSAPGGGDREKLFF. The CDR3 DNA follows: TGCAGTGCCCCTGGAGGCGGGGATAGGGAAAAACTGTTTTTT.

This clonotype was recorded many times. V and J are TRBV6-5 and TRBJ1-2; D possibly corresponds to TRBD1 (6 bases). The CDR3 length is 13 residues. The V and J ends lost 5 bases and 5 bases respectively, with 12 bases between them. The germline gives CDR1 MNHEY, CDR2 SVGAGI. CDR3 DNA sequence: TGTGCCAGCAGTATACAGGGAAATTATGGCTACACCTTC. It translates to CASSIQGNYGYTF.

In this sample, this clonotype turned up many times. CDR3 coding DNA: TGCGCCAGCAGTGAGTCGACCGGGGGATCTCGGGAGCAGTACTTC. Protein product: CASSESTGGSREQYF. This sequence joins TRBV10-2 and TRBJ2-7, with D perhaps matching TRBD2 (6 bases). The V end was cut by 0 bases, the J end by 7 bases, with 16 bases between. This CDR3 spans 15 amino acids. CDR1 is WSHSY and CDR2 is SAAADI in the germline V gene.

The gene calls are TRBV19 and TRBJ2-2; TRBD2 matches at 7 bases. The CDR3 is 15 residues long. The V and J ends lost 7 bases and 3 bases, in that order; junction bases with no gene match: 8. CDR1 and CDR2 from the germline V gene are LNHDA and SQIVND (reference sequence). The CDR3 region is CASKPAGRDTGELFF. CDR3 bases: TGTGCCAGTAAACCAGCGGGAAGGGACACCGGGGAGCTGTTTTTT.

This clonotype came up many times. V is TRBV19 and J is TRBJ1-6, with D uncertain. Germline CDR1 LNHDA, CDR2 SQIVND (reference sequence). The CDR3 contains 18 residues. Trimming shortened V by 3 bases and J by 0 bases, and 15 bases separated the two germline ends. The CDR3 DNA is TGTGCCAGTAGTATCCGGACCGCCAGGAGCTCCTATAATTCACCCCTCCACTTT. This translates into CASSIRTARSSYNSPLHF.